This TCR beta chain was identified in a study of response to subunit inactivated influenza vaccine. TCRdb itself ran the RT-PCR reads through MiXCR, one entry per CDR3 protein. The repertoire holds about 540,000 distinct CDR3 sequences, with around 21% as singletons. This clonotype was detected ten times or more. Trimming took 0 bases from V and 6 from J; bases not matched to a gene: 2. CDR3 length equals 14 residues. CDR1 and CDR2 (germline): SGHTA, FQGNSA. The same sample was also studied in work on T cells expressing NK-cell markers. As that study records: TCR beta libraries carry UMIs added by 5'RACE template switching. Seven donors tested HCMV-seropositive and one tested seronegative among the eight sequenced. Several experiments employed an anti-gamma-delta TCR antibody to confine sorting to alpha-beta TCR T cells.

The chain is built from TRBV7-2 and TRBJ2-1, with 7 positions matching TRBD2. The sample here was CD4+ T cells sorted from PBMCs, taken less than 13 days after vaccination. The TCR originated in a man aged 45 to 65 who received an inactivated influenza vaccine. This CDR3 reads CASSLAAGVNEQFF. As DNA, the CDR3 is TGTGCCAGCAGCTTAGCGGCGGGGGTCAATGAGCAGTTCTTC.